The 17 T cell receptor beta chains presented below share a single source sample, sequenced in a study of blood T cell repertoires in COVID-19. Here immunoSEQ multiplex PCR was the method, and the copy in TCRdb shows in-frame clones only, minus some. This table holds fewer than 250,000 clones, about four fifths found once. The sample taken for sequencing was PBMCs or T cells enriched from blood (not recorded which). The receptors were sampled from a man aged 60 to 75 who had recovered from COVID-19.

This chain connects TRBV7-2 to TRBJ1-1; D may be TRBD1 (5 bases). Per germline, CDR1 SGHTA and CDR2 FQGNSA. The ends were cut back, 0 bases at V and 4 bases at J, with 12 bases in the middle. The CDR3 is 15 residues long. The CDR3 region has the DNA TGTGCCAGCAGCTTAGCGAAGGGGTATGGCACTGAAGCTTTCTTT. The encoded protein is CASSLAKGYGTEAFF.

J is TRBJ1-1 and V is TRBV5-1; 7 nucleotides agree with TRBD1. V lost 0 bases, J lost 0 bases, and 5 bases stayed unmatched. The CDR3 is made up of 16 amino acids. Germline loops: CDR1 SGHRS, CDR2 YFSETQ. Here the CDR3 DNA reads TGCGCCAGCAGCTTGGCCAAGACAGGGATGAACACTGAAGCTTTCTTT. This translates into CASSLAKTGMNTEAFF.

V is TRBV7-8 and J is TRBJ1-3; perhaps TRBD1 as D (5 bases). The length of the CDR3 is 16 residues. Trimming cost V 5 bases and J 4 bases, with 18 bases left between them. Germline loops: CDR1 SGHVS, CDR2 FQNEAQ. The CDR3 DNA reads TGTGCCAGCAGCCCAAATTCCGGGGGAGCAGGAAACACCATATATTTT. As protein: CASSPNSGGAGNTIYF.

This clone showed up just once. The chain has TRBV27 and TRBJ1-6; D unclear. The CDR3 contains 15 residues. V was shortened by 3 bases and J by 0 bases, with 6 bases between the two germline ends. Germline V gene sequence: CDR1 MNHEY, CDR2 SMNVEV (reference sequence). The chain's CDR3 is CASSFGSSYNSPLHF. In nucleotides, the CDR3 is TGTGCCAGCAGTTTCGGGAGCTCCTATAATTCACCCCTCCACTTT.

The chain recombines TRBV7-8 with TRBJ1-4, with D unclear. Trimming stripped 2 bases from V and 7 bases from J, with 14 bases between. CDR1 SGHVS and CDR2 FQNEAQ come from the germline V gene. The CDR3 covers 15 residues. In DNA form, the CDR3 reads TGTGCCAGCAGCTTAAGGTCACGGCTAGGTGAAAAACTGTTTTTT. Encoded protein: CASSLRSRLGEKLFF.

The V call is TRBV3-1 (or the pseudogene TRBV3-2), the J call TRBJ2-1; TRBD1 matches 8 bases. The V and J ends lost 10 bases and 5 bases, in that order; junction bases with no gene match: 13. The length of the CDR3 is 15 residues. Germline CDR1 and CDR2: LGHDT and YNNKEL (reference sequence). CDR3 protein: CATSPAWDRNNEQFF. The CDR3 DNA is TGTGCCACCTCCCCAGCCTGGGACAGGAACAATGAGCAGTTCTTC.

A word on this clone: A junction end diverges from the germline sequence, so it may reflect a read error. The chain is built from TRBV2 and TRBJ1-5; 8 nucleotides align to TRBD1. The CDR3 has 15 amino acids. CDR1 and CDR2 (germline): SNHLY, FYNNEI. The CDR3, as DNA: TGTGCCAGCAGCGAAGGACAGGGAAGGGGTCAGCCCCAGCATTTT. As protein: CASSEGQGRGQPQHF.

This sequence joins TRBV6-1 and TRBJ1-5; a possible D gene is TRBD1 (6 bases). The CDR3 length is 14 residues. CDR1 is MNHNS and CDR2 is SASEGT in the germline V gene. Between the trimmed V and J ends, which lost 2 bases and 6 bases, there was a span of 11 bases. This CDR3 reads CASSELGGAQPQHF. Here the CDR3 DNA reads TGTGCCAGCAGTGAATTGGGGGGGGCTCAGCCCCAGCATTTT.

The chain combines TRBV11-2 with TRBJ1-4; D is unresolved. Germline lookup yields CDR1 SGHAT and CDR2 FQNNGV. The CDR3 totals 16 residues. The V end was cut by 3 bases, the J end by 8 bases, with 19 bases between. CDR3 sequence: CASSFGLATSVEKLFF. The CDR3 nucleotides are TGTGCCAGCAGCTTTGGTCTTGCGACTTCGGTCGAAAAACTGTTTTTT.

The chain combines TRBV15 with TRBJ1-2, with 8 bases aligning to TRBD1. The ends lost 6 bases at V and 4 bases at J; junction bases unmatched: 4. The CDR3 is 13 amino acids. The germline V gene has CDR1 LNHNV and CDR2 YYDKDF (reference sequence). The CDR3 DNA reads as TGTGCCACCAGTCCCGACAGGGGCTATGGCTACACCTTC. Translated, it gives CATSPDRGYGYTF. Combining the CDR3 with reference TRBV15 and TRBJ1-2 gives the whole variable domain DAMVIQNPRYQVTQFGKPVTLSCSQTLNHNVMYWYQQKSSQAPKLLFHYYDKDFNNEADTPDNFQSRRPNTSFCFLDIRSPGLGDTAMYLCATSPDRGYGYTFGSGTRLTVV.

This clone was seen just once. The chain couples TRBV2 to TRBJ2-3, with no clear D. With 4 bases removed from V and 14 bases from J, the gap between germline ends came to 13 bases. This CDR3 contains 11 residues. Per the germline V gene, CDR1 is SNHLY and CDR2 is FYNNEI. The CDR3, as DNA: TGTGCCAGCAGTGGAGAGTACCTCCGGTATTTT. It specifies CASSGEYLRYF.

The V and J genes are TRBV29-1 and TRBJ1-2; D is perhaps TRBD1 (6 bases). The germline CDR1 and CDR2 sequences are SQVTM and ANQGSEA. The CDR3 length is 13 residues. With 6 bases removed from V and 4 bases from J, the gap between germline ends came to 15 bases. CDR3 protein: CSVGGQQTYGYTF. In nucleotides, the CDR3 is TGCAGCGTCGGAGGACAGCAGACCTATGGCTACACCTTC.

This chain links TRBV7-3 with TRBJ1-1; D is possibly TRBD1 (5 bases). This CDR3 is built from 13 residues. Germline V CDR1 and CDR2: SGHTA, FQGTGA. The ends were cut back, 6 bases at V and 4 bases at J, with 12 bases in the middle. Here the CDR3 DNA reads TGTGCCAGCAGATTGGAGGGGAGCACTGAAGCTTTCTTT. It is translated as CASRLEGSTEAFF. The full variable domain, its missing parts supplied by reference TRBV7-3 and TRBJ1-1, is GAGVSQTPSNKVTEKGKYVELRCDPISGHTALYWYRQSLGQGPEFLIYFQGTGAADDSGLPNDRFFAVRPEGSVSTLKIQRTERGDSAVYLCASRLEGSTEAFFGQGTRLTVV.

The rearrangement joins TRBV11-2 to TRBJ2-1, with unresolved D. The CDR3 consists of 14 residues. Trimming removed 4 bases at V and 3 bases at J, with 10 bases between. Germline V lookup: CDR1 SGHAT, CDR2 FQNNGV. In nucleotides, the CDR3 is TGTGCCAGCAGCTCAACGGGTGGCTACAATGAGCAGTTCTTC. Translated, it gives CASSSTGGYNEQFF.

This clone was picked up one time. The chain couples TRBV7-2 to TRBJ2-7; 8 bases align to TRBD1. CDR3 length: 15 residues. The junction had 2 bases not matched to a gene; V was cut back by 1 base and J by 0 bases. The germline V gene encodes CDR1 SGHTA and CDR2 FQGNSA. CDR3 residues: CASSLVTGVSYEQYF. DNA of the CDR3: TGTGCCAGCAGCTTAGTGACAGGGGTCTCCTACGAGCAGTACTTC.

The chain combines TRBV14 with TRBJ1-1; maybe TRBD1 (6 bases). Germline V gene sequence: CDR1 SGHDN, CDR2 FVKESK. Trimming took 4 bases from V and 5 from J, leaving 14 bases between them. This CDR3 has 14 amino acids. CDR3 sequence reads: CASSRGLLGTEAFF. The CDR3 DNA is TGTGCCAGCAGCCGGGGGCTGCTCGGTACTGAAGCTTTCTTT.

The chain joins TRBV6-6 to TRBJ2-5; 7 bases are shared with TRBD1. Germline CDR1 MNHNY, CDR2 SVGAGI (reference sequence). Germline trimming cut 5 bases from V and 2 bases from J; bases unmatched to any gene: 5. This CDR3 spans 14 amino acids. The CDR3 DNA is TGTGCCAGCAGTCTACCGGGACAGCAAGAGACCCAGTACTTC. Translation: CASSLPGQQETQYF.